Each of the 32 T cell receptor beta chains below was sequenced from the same sample in a study of a mutant IDH1 vaccine in newly diagnosed glioma. TCRdb keeps only in-frame clones here, not all; method: immunoSEQ multiplex PCR. The repertoire has approximately 100,000 clones, 85% to 90% of them found once; the top ten carry roughly 0.58%. Noted time point: baseline, week 1 (first vaccination visit). Described treatment: pre-vaccination baseline after standard-of-care therapy. Here the sequenced sample was PBMCs, taken from a glioma patient treated with radiotherapy, temozolomide or both. The origin of the receptors is a woman aged 50 to 60 with glioma.

This chain joins TRBV9 and TRBJ2-7; 10 positions match TRBD1. The CDR3 sequence is 15 residues long. The germline gives CDR1 SGDLS, CDR2 YYNGEE. V was clipped by 2 bases and J by 2 bases; unmatched bases: 4. CDR3 DNA sequence: TGTGCCAGCAGCGTCTCCGGGACAGGGGCCTACGAGCAGTACTTC. It translates to CASSVSGTGAYEQYF.

The chain carries TRBV27 and TRBJ2-2; a possible D gene is TRBD2 (5 bases). Trimming removed 5 bases from V and 3 bases from J, with 10 bases in between. Germline assignment: CDR1 MNHEY and CDR2 SMNVEV (reference sequence). CDR3 length: 14 amino acids. The CDR3 region has the DNA TGTGCCAGCAGTCTGGACTTATACACCGGGGAGCTGTTTTTT. It codes for CASSLDLYTGELFF.

This chain links TRBV6-1 with TRBJ1-6, with TRBD1 matching 7 bases. CDR1 is MNHNS, CDR2 SASEGT, per germline. The CDR3 totals 14 residues. The junction had 6 bases not matched to a gene; V was cut back by 6 bases and J by 7 bases. CDR3 DNA sequence: TGTGCCAGCAGCCGACAGGGCGCGAATTCACCCCTCCACTTT. Amino acids: CASSRQGANSPLHF.

This clone was observed a single time. This chain uses TRBV6-1 with TRBJ1-3; D is uncertain. This CDR3 is built from 14 residues. Trimming took off 1 base at V and 2 bases at J, with 6 bases between the two ends. Germline V gene data show CDR1 as MNHNS and CDR2 as SASEGT. Here the CDR3 DNA reads TGTGCCAGCAGTGAAGGGCCAACTGGAAACACCATATATTTT. Its protein product is CASSEGPTGNTIYF.

The chain combines TRBV10-1 with TRBJ2-3; no firm D call. Per germline, CDR1 WNHNN and CDR2 SYGVQD (reference sequence). V gave up 3 bases and J gave up 6 bases, with 13 bases separating them. The CDR3 covers 14 residues. CDR3 loop: CASSESRLTDTQYF. The CDR3 DNA is TGCGCCAGCAGTGAAAGCCGCCTGACGGATACGCAGTATTTT.

The chain combines TRBV27 with TRBJ2-5; 7 bases align to TRBD2. The J segment lost 5 bases and the V segment lost 4 bases, leaving 10 bases of the junction unmatched. CDR1 MNHEY and CDR2 SMNVEV come from the germline V gene (reference sequence). The CDR3 consists of 15 residues. CDR3 nucleotide sequence: TGTGCCAGCAGTTCTCGGGCGGGAGTTCGGGAGACCCAGTACTTC. It codes for CASSSRAGVRETQYF.

V and J are TRBV5-5 and TRBJ1-1, with D possibly being TRBD1 (6 bases). CDR3 size: 13 residues. Trimming stripped 0 bases from V and 7 bases from J, with 10 bases between. Germline-derived CDR1 and CDR2 are SGHKS and YYEKEE (reference sequence). This CDR3 reads CASSLEGDNEAFF. The DNA for the CDR3 is TGTGCCAGCAGCTTGGAGGGGGATAATGAAGCTTTCTTT.

The J gene is TRBJ2-3, the V gene TRBV27; a weak D match, TRBD2 (5 bases). The germline V gene has CDR1 MNHEY and CDR2 SMNVEV (reference sequence). This CDR3 is 14 amino acids long. Trimming left V 5 bases short and J 5 bases short, with 14 bases between. CDR3 sequence reads: CASSPLLGEDTQYF. The CDR3 nucleotides read TGTGCCAGCAGTCCGCTTCTGGGAGAAGATACGCAGTATTTT.

V gene TRBV14 combines with J gene TRBJ2-1; 13 bases are shared with TRBD2. This CDR3 spans 17 amino acids. CDR1 is SGHDN and CDR2 is FVKESK in the germline V gene. The V segment lost 0 bases and the J segment 8 bases; nucleotides outside the gene matches: 7. CDR3 in DNA: TGTGCCAGCAGCCAAGACAGGAGGACTAGCGGGAGCCATGAGCAGTTCTTC. As protein: CASSQDRRTSGSHEQFF.

The chain combines TRBV27 with TRBJ1-3; the D is unclear. The CDR3 runs to 13 residues. Germline V gives CDR1 MNHEY, CDR2 SMNVEV (reference sequence). Trimming took off 8 bases at V and 0 bases at J, with 8 bases between the two ends. The CDR3 region is CASATNSGNTIYF. CDR3 nucleotides: TGTGCCAGCGCGACGAACTCTGGAAACACCATATATTTT.

This chain connects TRBV13 to TRBJ2-3; the D gene is possibly TRBD2 (6 bases). Trimming took off 7 bases at V and 4 bases at J, with 21 bases between the two ends. Germline CDR1 is PRHDT and CDR2 is FYEKMQ (reference sequence). The CDR3 sequence is 16 residues long. The CDR3 spells CASISRRYGSSDTQYF. The CDR3, as DNA: TGTGCCAGCATTTCTAGGAGGTACGGGAGTTCAGATACGCAGTATTTT.

The chain joins TRBV10-3 to TRBJ2-1; no firm D call. V lost 7 bases and J 5 bases, leaving 9 bases between the germline ends. Germline CDR1 reads ENHRY; CDR2 reads SYGVKD. The CDR3 is 12 residues long. In DNA, the CDR3 is TGTGCCATCACCGACCCTAACAATGAGCAGTTCTTC. Its protein product is CAITDPNNEQFF.

The chain recombines TRBV11-3 with TRBJ2-3; 8 bases are a match to TRBD2. This CDR3 contains 14 residues. V was pared by 8 bases and J by 6 bases, with 10 bases of the junction left unmatched. The germline V gene encodes CDR1 SGHNT and CDR2 YENEEA. The CDR3 loop is CASSGGGQRDTQYF. The CDR3 region has the DNA TGTGCCAGCTCGGGGGGGGGCCAGAGGGATACGCAGTATTTT.

V gene TRBV30 combines with J gene TRBJ1-1, with D possibly matching TRBD1 (5 bases). In germline, CDR1 is GTSNPN, CDR2 SVGIG (reference sequence). Trimming took off 1 base at V and 4 bases at J, with 19 bases between the two ends. The CDR3 has 16 amino acids. The CDR3 DNA sequence: TGTGCCTGGAGTGCCGACGTCCAGGGAGTGGGCACTGAAGCTTTCTTT. As protein: CAWSADVQGVGTEAFF.

The chain couples TRBV30 to TRBJ2-1, with 7 bases identical to TRBD2. V dropped 2 bases and J dropped 4; count of bases not matched to a gene: 11. CDR3 length: 16 residues. Per the germline V gene, CDR1 is GTSNPN and CDR2 is SVGIG (reference sequence). The CDR3 bases are TGTGCCTGGAGTCCCAGTTTCGGGGGGAGGTACAATGAGCAGTTCTTC. Protein sequence: CAWSPSFGGRYNEQFF.

The chain joins TRBV7-8 to TRBJ2-5; D is undetermined. The V end lost 3 bases, the J end lost 4 bases, and 9 bases lay between the germline ends. The CDR3 is 13 amino acids. Germline-derived CDR1 and CDR2 are SGHVS and FQNEAQ. The chain's CDR3 is CASSFPPTETQYF. Here the CDR3 DNA reads TGTGCCAGCAGCTTTCCCCCTACAGAGACCCAGTACTTC.

The chain links TRBV19 to TRBJ1-5; D gene unclear. Germline-derived CDR1 and CDR2 are LNHDA and SQIVND (reference sequence). V dropped 6 bases and J dropped 2 bases, with 14 bases sitting between them. The CDR3 is 15 residues long. The chain's CDR3 is CASRTVGIGNQPQHF. The CDR3 nucleotides read TGTGCCAGTAGGACGGTCGGGATCGGCAATCAGCCCCAGCATTTT.

This chain joins TRBV11-2 and TRBJ1-1; 7 positions match TRBD1. V lost 5 bases and J lost 8; bases outside the gene matches: 14. The germline V gene has CDR1 SGHAT and CDR2 FQNNGV. The CDR3 runs 15 residues. CDR3 coding DNA: TGTGCCAGCAGCCCGAGGGACAGCCCCTTCGTCGAAGCTTTCTTT. It is translated as CASSPRDSPFVEAFF.

The rearrangement joins TRBV7-9 to TRBJ1-4, with TRBD1 matching 12 bases. Germline V gene sequence: CDR1 SEHNR, CDR2 FQNEAQ (reference sequence). This CDR3 is 14 amino acids long. The J segment lost 8 bases and the V segment lost 3 bases, leaving 1 base of the junction unmatched. The CDR3 bases are TGTGCCAGCAGCTTGGGACAGGGGGCGGAAAAACTGTTTTTT. Translating gives CASSLGQGAEKLFF.

J is TRBJ2-5 and V is TRBV7-8; D is ambiguous. This CDR3 has 13 residues. From germline, CDR1 is SGHVS and CDR2 FQNEAQ. Trimming removed 4 bases at V and 2 bases at J, with 8 bases between. The CDR3 DNA reads TGTGCCAGCAGCTATCAAGAGCAAGAGACCCAGTACTTC. Its protein product is CASSYQEQETQYF.

V is TRBV6-1 and J is TRBJ1-5; D call uncertain. This CDR3 region has 14 residues. The germline gives CDR1 MNHNS, CDR2 SASEGT. Trimming removed 6 bases at V and 0 bases at J, with 9 bases between. The CDR3 DNA reads as TGTGCCAGCAGCGAGGGCTATAGCAATCAGCCCCAGCATTTT. Its protein is CASSEGYSNQPQHF.

The rearrangement uses TRBV10-3 and TRBJ2-7, with a weak D call TRBD2 (6 bases). The CDR3 spans 11 residues. V was cut by 6 bases and J by 6 bases, with 9 bases left in between. From germline, CDR1 is ENHRY and CDR2 SYGVKD. The CDR3 DNA is TGTGCCATCAGAACCGGGAGCGAGCAGTACTTC. Translated: CAIRTGSEQYF.

The genes are TRBV27 and TRBJ2-5; no clear D gene. CDR1 and CDR2 from the germline V gene are MNHEY and SMNVEV (reference sequence). There are 13 residues in the CDR3. Trimming shortened V by 8 bases and J by 8 bases, and 18 bases separated the two germline ends. CDR3 nucleotide sequence: TGTGCCAGCTCCCTCCGGTCCCCCAGCACCCAGTACTTC. Its translation is CASSLRSPSTQYF.

V usage is TRBV11-2 and J usage is TRBJ1-2, with D possibly being TRBD1 (5 bases). CDR1 and CDR2 from the germline V gene are SGHAT and FQNNGV. The length of the CDR3 is 13 residues. The V end lost 4 bases, the J end lost 5 bases, and 11 bases lay between the germline ends. CDR3 loop: CASSSSDTYGYTF. Written as DNA, the CDR3 is TGTGCCAGCAGCTCCTCGGACACATATGGCTACACCTTC.

The chain employs TRBV7-9 and TRBJ2-7; 7 bases line up with TRBD2. This CDR3 region has 15 residues. The V gene end was trimmed by 5 bases and the J gene end by 1 base; junction bases not matched to a gene: 8. CDR1 is SEHNR and CDR2 is FQNEAQ in the germline V gene (reference sequence). The CDR3: CASSPEGTTSYEQYF. The CDR3 DNA sequence: TGTGCCAGCAGCCCAGAGGGGACTACGTCCTACGAGCAGTACTTC.

The chain is built from TRBV11-2 and TRBJ1-2; 9 bases fit TRBD1. The CDR3 sequence is 15 residues long. V was clipped by 0 bases and J by 8 bases; unmatched bases: 7. Per germline, CDR1 SGHAT and CDR2 FQNNGV. As DNA, the CDR3 is TGTGCCAGCAGCTTAGATAGGCGACAGGGGGGAGGCTACACCTTC. Protein product: CASSLDRRQGGGYTF.

The rearrangement uses TRBV10-3 and TRBJ2-7, with D unresolved. The length of the CDR3 is 12 residues. V shed 1 base and J shed 5 bases, with 6 bases lying between them. Germline V lookup: CDR1 ENHRY, CDR2 SYGVKD. This CDR3 is CAISEWADEQYF. CDR3 nucleotides: TGTGCCATCAGTGAGTGGGCGGACGAGCAGTACTTC.

The chain is built from TRBV19 and TRBJ2-7, with TRBD2 identical over 8 bases. V was clipped by 4 bases and J by 3 bases; unmatched bases: 14. This CDR3 is 17 amino acids long. CDR1 is LNHDA and CDR2 is SQIVND in the germline V gene (reference sequence). The CDR3 spells CASSTDTPGGEGYEQYF. The DNA of the CDR3 is TGTGCCAGTAGTACCGATACCCCCGGGGGGGAGGGCTACGAGCAGTACTTC.

The chain recombines TRBV9 with TRBJ1-6; no clear D gene. The CDR3 runs 15 residues. V lost 6 bases, J lost 7 bases, and 17 bases lay in between. Germline V gene data show CDR1 as SGDLS and CDR2 as YYNGEE. The DNA of the CDR3 is TGTGCCAGCACCTCGGGCAGGACGATGAATTCACCCCTCCACTTT. Amino acids: CASTSGRTMNSPLHF.

This clone is a singleton in its sample. The chain uses TRBV5-1 and TRBJ2-7, with D perhaps matching TRBD2 (5 bases). The CDR3 is 14 residues long. V was pared by 0 bases and J by 0 bases, with 7 bases between. Germline loops: CDR1 SGHRS, CDR2 YFSETQ. CDR3 sequence (DNA): TGCGCCAGCAGCTTGGTTCGGGGCTCCTACGAGCAGTACTTC. This sequence encodes CASSLVRGSYEQYF.

V gene TRBV7-3 combines with J gene TRBJ2-2; 9 bases are shared with TRBD2. The germline CDR1 and CDR2 sequences are SGHTA and FQGTGA. This CDR3 has 16 amino acids. The V gene end was trimmed by 1 base and the J gene end by 5 bases; junction bases not matched to a gene: 5. CDR3 sequence: CASSLSGRASTGELFF. The CDR3 nucleotides read TGTGCCAGCAGCTTAAGCGGGAGGGCCAGTACCGGGGAGCTGTTTTTT.

The V and J genes are TRBV6-6 and TRBJ2-3, with TRBD2 matching 8 bases. This CDR3 spans 14 amino acids. Looked up from germline, CDR1 is MNHNY and CDR2 is SVGAGI (reference sequence). With 7 bases clipped from V and 0 bases from J, the junction kept 3 bases outside the gene matches. The DNA for the CDR3 is TGTGCCAGCACAGCTAGCGGGAGCACAGATACGCAGTATTTT. Protein sequence: CASTASGSTDTQYF.